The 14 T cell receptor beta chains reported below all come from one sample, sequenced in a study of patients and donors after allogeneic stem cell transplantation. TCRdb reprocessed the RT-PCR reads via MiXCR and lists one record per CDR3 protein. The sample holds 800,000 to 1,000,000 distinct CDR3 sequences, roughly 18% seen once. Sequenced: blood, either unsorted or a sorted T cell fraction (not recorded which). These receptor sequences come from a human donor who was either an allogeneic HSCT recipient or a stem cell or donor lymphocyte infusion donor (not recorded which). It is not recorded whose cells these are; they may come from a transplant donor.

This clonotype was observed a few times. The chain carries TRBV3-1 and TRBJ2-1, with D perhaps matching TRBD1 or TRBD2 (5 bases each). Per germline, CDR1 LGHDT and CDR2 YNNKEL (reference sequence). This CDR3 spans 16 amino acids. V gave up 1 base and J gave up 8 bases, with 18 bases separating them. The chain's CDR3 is CASSQGNPGLRYEQFF. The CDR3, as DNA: TGTGCCAGCAGCCAAGGAAATCCGGGGCTGCGCTATGAGCAGTTCTTC.

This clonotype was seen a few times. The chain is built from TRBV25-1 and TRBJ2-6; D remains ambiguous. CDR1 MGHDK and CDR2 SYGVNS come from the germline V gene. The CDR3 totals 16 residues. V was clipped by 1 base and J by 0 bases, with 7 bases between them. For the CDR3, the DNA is TGTGCCAGCAGTGAATCCCCCCGCTCTGGGGCCAACGTCCTGACTTTC. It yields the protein CASSESPRSGANVLTF.

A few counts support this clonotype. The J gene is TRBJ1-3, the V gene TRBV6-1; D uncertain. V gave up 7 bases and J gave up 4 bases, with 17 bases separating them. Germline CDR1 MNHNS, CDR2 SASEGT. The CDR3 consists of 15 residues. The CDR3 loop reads CASIGREPRGNTIYF. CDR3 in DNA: TGTGCCAGCATCGGACGGGAGCCCAGGGGAAACACCATATATTTT.

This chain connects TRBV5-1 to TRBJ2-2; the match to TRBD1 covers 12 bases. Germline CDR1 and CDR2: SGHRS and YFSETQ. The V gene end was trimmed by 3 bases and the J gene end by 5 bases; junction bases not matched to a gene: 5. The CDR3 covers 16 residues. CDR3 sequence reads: CASSWGQGAGTGELFF. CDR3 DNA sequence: TGCGCCAGCAGCTGGGGACAGGGGGCAGGAACCGGGGAGCTGTTTTTT.

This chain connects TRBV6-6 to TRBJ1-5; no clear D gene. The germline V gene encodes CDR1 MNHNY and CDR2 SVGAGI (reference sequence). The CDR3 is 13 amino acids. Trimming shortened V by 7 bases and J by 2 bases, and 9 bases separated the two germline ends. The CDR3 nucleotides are TGTGCCAGCACCGAGGACCGCAATCAGCCCCAGCATTTT. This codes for CASTEDRNQPQHF.

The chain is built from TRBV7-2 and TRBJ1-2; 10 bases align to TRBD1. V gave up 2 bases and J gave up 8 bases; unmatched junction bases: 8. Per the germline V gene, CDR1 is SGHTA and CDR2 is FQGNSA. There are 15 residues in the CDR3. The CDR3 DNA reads TGTGCCAGCAGCTTAAGATTAGGGACAGGGGACGGCTACACCTTC. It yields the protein CASSLRLGTGDGYTF.

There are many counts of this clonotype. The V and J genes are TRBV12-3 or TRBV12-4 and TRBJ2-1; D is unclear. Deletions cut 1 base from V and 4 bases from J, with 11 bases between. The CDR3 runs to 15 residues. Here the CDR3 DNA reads TGTGCCAGCAGTTTAGGCAGGCAGGCTTACAATGAGCAGTTCTTC. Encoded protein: CASSLGRQAYNEQFF.

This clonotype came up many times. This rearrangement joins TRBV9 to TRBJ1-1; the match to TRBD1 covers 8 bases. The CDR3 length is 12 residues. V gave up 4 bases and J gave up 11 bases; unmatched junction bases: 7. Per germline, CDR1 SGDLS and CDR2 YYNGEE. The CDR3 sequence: CASSPQDRDAFF. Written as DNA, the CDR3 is TGTGCCAGCAGCCCCCAGGACAGGGATGCTTTCTTT.

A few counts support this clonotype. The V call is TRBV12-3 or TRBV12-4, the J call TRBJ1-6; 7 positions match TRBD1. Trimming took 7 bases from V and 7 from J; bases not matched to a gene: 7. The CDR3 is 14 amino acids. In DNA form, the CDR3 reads TGTGCCAGCACCGGGGGACAGAGGAATTCACCCCTCCACTTT. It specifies CASTGGQRNSPLHF.

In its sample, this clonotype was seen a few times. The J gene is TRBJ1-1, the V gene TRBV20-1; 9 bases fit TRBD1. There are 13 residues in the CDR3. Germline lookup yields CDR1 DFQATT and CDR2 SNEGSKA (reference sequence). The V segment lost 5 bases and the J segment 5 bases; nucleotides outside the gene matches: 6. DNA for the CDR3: TGCAGTGCTTTCGACAGGGGGGTAACTGAAGCTTTCTTT. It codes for CSAFDRGVTEAFF.

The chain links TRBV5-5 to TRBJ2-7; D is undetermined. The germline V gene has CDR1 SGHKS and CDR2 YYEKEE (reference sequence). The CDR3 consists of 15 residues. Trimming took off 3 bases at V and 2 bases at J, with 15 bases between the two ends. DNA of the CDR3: TGTGCCAGCAGCTCCGTCCTTTCCCCTCCCTACGAGCAGTACTTC. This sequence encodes CASSSVLSPPYEQYF.

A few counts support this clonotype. The chain's CDR3 is CSAFESRDWEQFF. DNA for the CDR3: TGCAGTGCCTTCGAGTCGCGGGATTGGGAGCAGTTCTTC. The chain combines TRBV20-1 with TRBJ2-1; perhaps TRBD2 as D (6 bases). Germline V gene lookup returns CDR1 DFQATT and CDR2 SNEGSKA (reference sequence). The CDR3 length is 13 residues. With 6 bases removed from V and 10 bases from J, the gap between germline ends came to 19 bases.

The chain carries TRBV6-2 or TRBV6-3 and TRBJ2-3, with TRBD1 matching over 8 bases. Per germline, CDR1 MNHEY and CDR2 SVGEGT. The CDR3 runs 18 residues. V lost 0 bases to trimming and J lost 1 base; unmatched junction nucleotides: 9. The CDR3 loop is CASSYSWTGTRGTDTQYF. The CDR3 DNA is TGTGCCAGCAGTTACTCGTGGACAGGGACACGGGGCACAGATACGCAGTATTTT.

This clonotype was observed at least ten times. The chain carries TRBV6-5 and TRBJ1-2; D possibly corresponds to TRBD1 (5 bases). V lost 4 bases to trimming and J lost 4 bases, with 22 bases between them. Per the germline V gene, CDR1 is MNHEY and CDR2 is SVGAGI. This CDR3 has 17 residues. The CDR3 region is CASSSPRHRQPSYGYTF. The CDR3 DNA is TGTGCCAGCAGTTCCCCTAGGCATAGACAGCCTTCCTATGGCTACACCTTC.